This TCR beta chain emerged from a study of T cell repertoires in Merkel cell carcinoma (dated by TCRdb to 2018 to 2020). Regarding the complete study: The study excluded patients who had received intralesional immunotherapy or systemic immune checkpoint blockade before the biopsy. MCPyV-specific clonotypes were initially defined through tetramer sorting, cloning and paired TCR sequencing of expanded tumor-infiltrating lymphocytes. To be included, a subject needed both a diagnosis of MCPyV-positive Merkel cell carcinoma and tumor-infiltrating lymphocytes that had been successfully expanded in vitro.

About this clone itself: Its target antigen remains unknown. No base quality values were provided; no much bigger clone lies one nucleotide off.

The immunoSEQ assay was used for TRB CDR3 sequencing and data processing of tumor genomic DNA. The immuneACCESS repertoire file appears here via TCRdb, limited to in-frame rearrangements. These files lack a portion of the clones; in checked studies, under half of the deficit traces to unresolved V genes, and the cause of the others is not known. The sample contains about 15,000 clones, roughly 71% of them found a single time. The top ten clonotypes cover more than 15% of the sample. Study subjects had biopsy-confirmed Merkel cell carcinoma that was MCPyV-positive, and every subject had positive serum antibodies to T-antigen. Genomic DNA was extracted from about 6 adjacent 10-micron frozen tumor sections without any cell sorting or culture. About 5 x 5 x 5 mm of tumor biopsy tissue was frozen in optimal cutting temperature compound. Hematoxylin and eosin scout sections confirmed abundant Merkel cell carcinoma and infiltrating cells in the frozen biopsy.

Overall study results and their limits: Normal tissue biopsies were not studied.

The CDR3 runs 13 residues from the cysteine to the phenylalanine. Only the CDR3 region is kept as DNA, spanning 39 bases read in frame from base 1. According to the germline V gene, CDR1 reads SGHNT and CDR2 reads YENEEA. Relative to germline, V is 2 bases shorter and J is 0 bases shorter, with 4 bases between their ends. The V and J segments used are TRBV11-3 and TRBJ1-2; no D gene is confidently identified. Material: tumor tissue. The receptor was derived from an adult with Merkel cell carcinoma. The CDR3 has the sequence CASSLQTNYGYTF. The DNA is TGTGCCAGCAGCTTACAGACTAACTATGGCTACACCTTC. Reference TRBV11-3 and TRBJ1-2 proteins supply the regions before and after the CDR3; the full variable domain is: EAGVVQSPRYKIIEKKQPVAFWCNPISGHNTLYWYLQNLGQGPELLIRYENEEAVDDSQLPKDRFSAERLKGVDSTLKIQPAELGDSAVYLCASSLQTNYGYTFGSGTRLTVV.